This passage covers 2 T cell receptor beta chains from one sample sequenced in a study of CD8 T cells in ankylosing spondylitis. TCRdb reanalysed the 5' RACE reads using MiXCR and keeps one entry per CDR3 protein. The table records about 240,000 distinct CDR3 sequences, around 7.8% of them present only once. The sample taken for sequencing was blood, either unsorted or a sorted T cell fraction (not recorded which). The receptors come from a male donor with ankylosing spondylitis or in good health (not recorded which).

This clonotype was seen repeatedly, ten times or more. The chain is built from TRBV3-1 and TRBJ1-3; possibly TRBD1 for D (5 bases). The V and J ends lost 0 bases and 4 bases respectively, with 13 bases between them. The CDR3 is 16 residues long. Looked up from germline, CDR1 is LGHDT and CDR2 is YNNKEL (reference sequence). The CDR3 sequence is CASSQDRWGSGNTIYF. DNA for the CDR3: TGTGCCAGCAGCCAAGATCGGTGGGGGTCCGGAAACACCATATATTTT.

In its sample, this clonotype was seen many times. This chain joins TRBV7-6 and TRBJ2-3; 11 bases line up with TRBD2. V dropped 2 bases and J dropped 3; count of bases not matched to a gene: 4. The CDR3 consists of 16 residues. The germline V gene has CDR1 SGHVS and CDR2 FNYEAQ. The CDR3 here is CASSLRASGRTDTQYF. CDR3 coding DNA: TGTGCCAGCAGCTTACGGGCTAGCGGGAGGACAGATACGCAGTATTTT.